The rows below give T cell receptor beta chains drawn from one sample of a study of OX40 agonist ivuxolimab in advanced cancers. TCRdb's table, derived via immunoSEQ multiplex PCR, lists solely in-frame clones and lacks some. Seen here are about 84,000 clones, around 83% observed once, and the top ten hold 0.2% to 0.25%. The specimen comprised CD4+ or CD8+ T cells sorted from blood, sampled in a trial of the OX40 agonist ivuxolimab. The receptors stem from an adult with an advanced solid tumor such as melanoma, head and neck, liver or kidney cancer. Both conserved end residues are part of each CDR3. Each record gives: clone size, D gene, V gene, J gene, CDR3 DNA, CDR3 protein. The D gene is left open where the match is weak. Size is stated for part of the rows, as once, few or many counts, or as a class when the clone is expanded.

>.|.|TRBV7-9|TRBJ1-2
TGTGCCAGCAGCTTAGAGGGGAGCTCCTATGGCTACACCTTC
CASSLEGSSYGYTF
>.|.|TRBV28|TRBJ1-4
TGTGCCAGCAGTGCGGGGGCTGAAAAACTGTTTTTT
CASSAGAEKLFF
>.|TRBD1|TRBV2|TRBJ2-2
TGTGCCAGCAGTGGGGACAGGGTCGGGGAGCTGTTTTTT
CASSGDRVGELFF
>.|.|TRBV5-6|TRBJ2-7
TGTGCCAGCAGCTTTCGTGCCGGATACTACGAGCAGTACTTC
CASSFRAGYYEQYF
>.|.|TRBV4-1|TRBJ2-5
TGCGCCAGCAGCCATGGGGGAGCCGGGGGTTGGCCGGAGACCCAGTACTTC
CASSHGGAGGWPETQYF
>.|.|TRBV5-4|TRBJ2-2
TGTGCCAGCAGCTTAGTAACAGGTAGCACCGGGGAGCTGTTTTTT
CASSLVTGSTGELFF
>.|TRBD1|TRBV5-4|TRBJ1-2
TGTGCCAGCAGCTCCCCCCGGGACAGGTTAGAATTC
CASSSPRDRLEF
>.|.|TRBV5-1|TRBJ1-4
TGCGCCAGCAGCGACCTCCGGGATGAAAAACTGTTTTTT
CASSDLRDEKLFF
>few|.|TRBV4-3|TRBJ2-2
TGCGCCAGCAGCCAAGAACCAGGGTGGGCCGGGGAGCTGTTTTTT
CASSQEPGWAGELFF
>.|TRBD1|TRBV28|TRBJ1-6
TGTGCCAGCAGTAGGACAGGGAGGTCCTATAATTCACCCCTCCACTTT
CASSRTGRSYNSPLHF
>.|.|TRBV7-3|TRBJ2-3
TGTGCCAGCAGCTTGCAACCCAACGGGGGTACGCAGTATTTT
CASSLQPNGGTQYF
>.|.|TRBV7-6|TRBJ1-1
TGTGCCAGCAGCTTATTCATTAGGCAGGGTGGCACTGAAGCTTTCTTT
CASSLFIRQGGTEAFF
>.|TRBD1|TRBV9|TRBJ2-1
TGTGCCAGCAGCGTAGGGCAGGGGGCGAATGAGCAGTTCTTC
CASSVGQGANEQFF
>.|TRBD1|TRBV19|TRBJ2-5
TGTGCCAGTAGGATGGGCCCGGGACAGCAAGAGACCCAGTACTTC
CASRMGPGQQETQYF
>.|TRBD2|TRBV6-1|TRBJ2-7
TGTGCCAGCAGTGACGGACTAGCGGGAGGGGGAGAGCAGTACTTC
CASSDGLAGGGEQYF
>once|.|TRBV19|TRBJ1-4
TGTGCCAGTAGGACCCGGACAGCTGAAAAACTGTTTTTT
CASRTRTAEKLFF
>.|.|TRBV28|TRBJ1-2
TGTGCCAGCAGTCTCCGACTCTATGGCTACACCTTC
CASSLRLYGYTF
>.|TRBD1|TRBV5-1|TRBJ2-5
TGCGCCAGCAGCAGGACAGGGGCTTTTGCGAACCAAGAGACCCAGTACTTC
CASSRTGAFANQETQYF
>few|.|TRBV7-9|TRBJ1-1
TGTGCCAGCAGCGCGGGACGGATGAACACTGAAGCTTTCTTT
CASSAGRMNTEAFF
>.|TRBD2|TRBV19|TRBJ2-2
TGTGCCAGTAGTCTACTAGCGGGGAACACCGGGGAGCTGTTTTTT
CASSLLAGNTGELFF
>.|.|TRBV5-1|TRBJ2-4
TGCGCCAGCAGCCCTCAGCTAACATTAGCCAAAAACATTCAGTACTTC
CASSPQLTLAKNIQYF
>.|TRBD2|TRBV7-6|TRBJ2-1
TGTGCCAGCAGCCCTACTGGCGGGGGGGCCGCGGAGCAGTTCTTC
CASSPTGGGAAEQFF
>.|.|TRBV29-1|TRBJ2-5
TGCAGCGTTGCCCTGGAGACCCAGTACTTC
CSVALETQYF
>.|TRBD2|TRBV9|TRBJ2-1
TGTGCCAGCAGTGCCCGGACTAGCGGGGGAGGCTATGAGCAGTTCTTC
CASSARTSGGGYEQFF
>.|.|TRBV4-2|TRBJ2-3
TGTGCCAGCAGCCAAGGGGATGGACCCCTCAACGCAGATACGCAGTATTTT
CASSQGDGPLNADTQYF
>.|.|TRBV28|TRBJ2-5
TGTGCCAGCAGTTTGACAGTAAAAGAGACCCAGTACTTC
CASSLTVKETQYF
>.|.|TRBV2|TRBJ2-3
TGTGCCAGCAGTTCGAAGCTTTATCAGGGTTCTCCAGATACGCAGTATTTT
CASSSKLYQGSPDTQYF
>.|TRBD2|TRBV27|TRBJ2-2
TGTGCCAGCAGTTTACGTGGACTAGCGGGAGGAACTAACACCGGGGAGCTGTTTTTT
CASSLRGLAGGTNTGELFF
>.|TRBD1|TRBV7-9|TRBJ1-4
TGTGCCAGCAGCTGGGGGACAGCAACTAATGAAAAACTGTTTTTT
CASSWGTATNEKLFF
>once|TRBD2|TRBV4-3|TRBJ2-7
TGCGCCAGCAGCCTCGGGAGGACGGCCTACGAGCAGTACTTC
CASSLGRTAYEQYF
>.|TRBD2|TRBV19|TRBJ2-2
TGTGCCAGTAGTATACCTAGCGGGGTCACCGGGGAGCTGTTTTTT
CASSIPSGVTGELFF
>.|.|TRBV4-1|TRBJ1-1
TGCGCCAGCAGCCCCTACCAGGGAGTCACTGAAGCTTTCTTT
CASSPYQGVTEAFF
>.|TRBD2|TRBV5-1|TRBJ2-7
TGCGCCAGCAGCTTCACTAGCGGGGGATACGAGCAGTACTTC
CASSFTSGGYEQYF
>.|TRBD1|TRBV6-5|TRBJ1-2
TGTGCCAGCAGTCGGACGAGACAGGGAAATGGCTACACCTTC
CASSRTRQGNGYTF
>.|.|TRBV28|TRBJ1-3
TGTGCCAGCAGACCCAACGACGCCTCTGGAAACACCATATATTTT
CASRPNDASGNTIYF
>.|TRBD1|TRBV5-5|TRBJ1-2
TGTGCCAGCAGCGTCGGACAGGATGGCTACACCTTC
CASSVGQDGYTF
>once|TRBD1|TRBV18|TRBJ1-1
TGTGCCAGCTCAGCCGACAGGGGAGGGACTGAAGCTTTCTTT
CASSADRGGTEAFF
>.|.|TRBV29-1|TRBJ2-5
TGCAGCGGCGCCCAGGATTACCAAGAGACCCAGTACTTC
CSGAQDYQETQYF
>.|TRBD2|TRBV11-3|TRBJ2-3
TGTGCCAGCAGCTTCGGGACTAGCGCGGATACGCAGTATTTT
CASSFGTSADTQYF
>.|.|TRBV30|TRBJ1-5
TGTGCCTGGAGTCACGGGGGAGGTCAGCCCCAGCATTTT
CAWSHGGGQPQHF
>once|.|TRBV28|TRBJ1-5
TGTGCCAGCAGTTTACCAAGGGGCTACAATCAGCCCCAGCATTTT
CASSLPRGYNQPQHF
>.|.|TRBV11-2|TRBJ2-7
TGTGCCAGCATGGCCGGGACGGACCTCTCCTACGAGCAGTACTTC
CASMAGTDLSYEQYF
>few|TRBD1|TRBV27|TRBJ1-2
TGTGCCAGCAGTCCCTGGACAGGGGACTATGGCTACACCTTC
CASSPWTGDYGYTF
>.|.|TRBV4-2|TRBJ2-3
TGTGCCAGCAGCCTGAGGATCGGACAGACAGATACGCAGTATTTT
CASSLRIGQTDTQYF
>.|TRBD1|TRBV15|TRBJ2-3
TGTGCCACCGGTAGGGGGCCGAGCACAGATACGCAGTATTTT
CATGRGPSTDTQYF
>.|TRBD1|TRBV28|TRBJ1-5
TGTGCCAGCAGTTCCCTGACAGGGCAGGCTTGGGGGGCCCAGCATTTT
CASSSLTGQAWGAQHF
>.|.|TRBV25-1|TRBJ2-3
TGTGCCACCCAGACCCTCCCAGATACGCAGTATTTT
CATQTLPDTQYF
>.|.|TRBV19|TRBJ1-4
TGTGCCAGTAACTATCAGGGGGAAAAACTGTTTTTT
CASNYQGEKLFF
>.|TRBD1|TRBV9|TRBJ2-1
TGTGCCAGCAGCGGCGGGGGGACAGGGGGCTACAATGAGCAGTTCTTC
CASSGGGTGGYNEQFF
>.|.|TRBV10-2|TRBJ1-5
TGCGCCAGCAGCGGGACCGCTAGCAATCAGCCCCAGCATTTT
CASSGTASNQPQHF
>.|.|TRBV5-6|TRBJ2-6
TGTGCCAGCAGCCCGACAGTGACTGGGGCCAACGTCCTGACTTTC
CASSPTVTGANVLTF